These 18 T cell receptor beta chains came from one sample sequenced in a study of OX40 agonist ivuxolimab in advanced cancers. Measured with immunoSEQ multiplex PCR; TCRdb has only the in-frame clones, and not every one. The sample lists tens of thousands of clones, 85% to 95% occurring once. The sequences come from CD4+ or CD8+ T cells sorted from blood, collected in a trial of the OX40 agonist ivuxolimab. These receptors were collected from an adult with an advanced solid tumor such as melanoma, head and neck, liver or kidney cancer.

The rearrangement joins TRBV27 to TRBJ1-5; D is unresolved. The germline V and J ends were trimmed by 6 bases and 9 bases, with 18 bases remaining between them. Germline loops: CDR1 MNHEY, CDR2 SMNVEV (reference sequence). The CDR3 spans 14 residues. The CDR3 protein is CASSSAGPSRPQHF. The CDR3 bases are TGTGCCAGCAGCTCAGCCGGACCGTCACGGCCCCAGCATTTT.

This clone showed up just a few times. The CDR3 DNA is TGTGCCACCAGCAGAGATGGGGCAGGCCTCACGGCCCAGCATTTT. Translated, it gives CATSRDGAGLTAQHF. The V call is TRBV15, the J call TRBJ1-5; a weak D match, TRBD1 (5 bases). Germline CDR1 and CDR2: LNHNV and YYDKDF (reference sequence). Deletions cut 0 bases from V and 11 bases from J, with 17 bases between. This CDR3 comprises 15 residues. The variable domain in full, completed from reference TRBV15 and TRBJ1-5, reads DAMVIQNPRYQVTQFGKPVTLSCSQTLNHNVMYWYQQKSSQAPKLLFHYYDKDFNNEADTPDNFQSRRPNTSFCFLDIRSPGLGDTAMYLCATSRDGAGLTAQHFGDGTRLSIL.

This sequence joins TRBV27 and TRBJ1-2; no firm D call. Germline assignment: CDR1 MNHEY and CDR2 SMNVEV (reference sequence). V dropped 2 bases and J dropped 2 bases, with 9 bases sitting between them. The CDR3 totals 14 residues. The DNA for the CDR3 is TGTGCCAGCAGTTTACGGGTCGCGAACTATGGCTACACCTTC. Amino acid sequence: CASSLRVANYGYTF.

CDR3: CASSVDPGQAYEQYF. CDR3 nucleotide sequence: TGTGCCAGCAGCGTAGATCCTGGGCAAGCCTACGAGCAGTACTTC. V gene TRBV9 combines with J gene TRBJ2-7; D is uncertain. V was pared by 0 bases and J by 2 bases, with 12 bases between. Germline V gives CDR1 SGDLS, CDR2 YYNGEE. The CDR3 runs to 15 residues.

This chain links TRBV4-1 with TRBJ2-6, with TRBD2 as a possible D gene (7 bases). V dropped 4 bases and J dropped 3 bases, with 13 bases sitting between them. Germline assignment: CDR1 MGHRA and CDR2 YSYEKL. The CDR3 has 16 residues. The DNA for the CDR3 is TGCGCCAGCAGCCTTGCGGGGGCGGGTGGGGCCAACGTCCTGACTTTC. Translating gives CASSLAGAGGANVLTF.

This rearrangement joins TRBV2 to TRBJ2-2; D may be TRBD1 (7 bases). This CDR3 contains 15 residues. Germline V lookup: CDR1 SNHLY, CDR2 FYNNEI. V was clipped by 8 bases and J by 7 bases, with 20 bases between them. The DNA of the CDR3 is TGTGCCAGCGGGACTGGACAGGTTACGGGCGGGGAGCTGTTTTTT. Protein: CASGTGQVTGGELFF. Based on the CDR3 plus reference TRBV2 and TRBJ2-2, the full variable domain is EPEVTQTPSHQVTQMGQEVILRCVPISNHLYFYWYRQILGQKVEFLVSFYNNEISEKSEIFDDQFSVERPDGSNFTLKIRSTKLEDSAMYFCASGTGQVTGGELFFGEGSRLTVL.

V usage is TRBV2 and J usage is TRBJ1-2; 9 bases are shared with TRBD1. This CDR3 has 16 amino acids. V gave up 6 bases and J gave up 8 bases; unmatched junction bases: 16. CDR1 SNHLY and CDR2 FYNNEI come from the germline V gene. The CDR3 DNA reads as TGTGCCAGCAGCTCGCCAAGCGGACAGGGGTTGGACGGCTACACCTTC. This gives the protein CASSSPSGQGLDGYTF.

The rearrangement uses TRBV5-6 and TRBJ1-5; D unresolved. The CDR3 contains 15 residues. Germline lookup yields CDR1 SGHDT and CDR2 YYEEEE. The V and J ends lost 7 bases and 1 base respectively, with 15 bases between them. The CDR3 nucleotides are TGTGCCAGCGCCCCGGCCCCTGGGAGCAATCAGCCCCAGCATTTT. This gives the protein CASAPAPGSNQPQHF.

V and J are TRBV2 and TRBJ2-1, with D possibly TRBD2 on 6 matching bases. This CDR3 contains 15 residues. Germline CDR1 reads SNHLY; CDR2 reads FYNNEI. Deletions cut 5 bases from V and 10 bases from J, with 21 bases between. The CDR3 nucleotides read TGTGCCAGCAGTTCGTTGTTCGATGGGGGGAGGGAGCAGTTCTTC. Its protein product is CASSSLFDGGREQFF.

The chain is built from TRBV11-2 and TRBJ2-7; the D call may be TRBD1 or TRBD2 (5 bases each). Germline lookup yields CDR1 SGHAT and CDR2 FQNNGV. The CDR3 extends over 14 amino acids. Trimming took 8 bases from V and 2 from J, leaving 16 bases between them. The CDR3 spells CASFSEGYPYEQYF. In DNA form, the CDR3 reads TGTGCCAGCTTTTCCGAGGGGTACCCCTACGAGCAGTACTTC.

This rearrangement joins TRBV5-1 to TRBJ2-5; D is ambiguous. V was pared by 0 bases and J by 1 base, with 10 bases between. This CDR3 comprises 15 residues. The germline CDR1 and CDR2 sequences are SGHRS and YFSETQ. The CDR3 here is CASSLGGWLQETQYF. CDR3 sequence (DNA): TGCGCCAGCAGCTTGGGCGGCTGGCTCCAAGAGACCCAGTACTTC.

The rearrangement uses TRBV6-5 and TRBJ2-5, with 7 bases lining up with TRBD1. This CDR3 spans 14 amino acids. Losses at the gene ends were 5 bases for V and 7 bases for J; bases not matched to a gene: 10. The germline V gene encodes CDR1 MNHEY and CDR2 SVGAGI. CDR3 amino acids: CASSPPDRAVTQYF. CDR3 nucleotides: TGTGCCAGCAGTCCCCCAGACAGGGCTGTGACCCAGTACTTC.

Here the CDR3 reads CASSVTSSPAYEQYF. The CDR3 DNA sequence: TGTGCCAGCAGCGTTACTTCCTCACCCGCCTACGAGCAGTACTTC. The chain is built from TRBV27 and TRBJ2-7; D uncertain. Between the trimmed V and J ends, which lost 6 bases and 2 bases, there was a span of 17 bases. Germline-derived CDR1 and CDR2 are MNHEY and SMNVEV (reference sequence). The length of the CDR3 is 15 residues.

This clone was counted once. The J gene is TRBJ2-5, the V gene TRBV5-4; 14 nucleotides line up with TRBD2. The J call may be faulty, since TRBJ2-7 better matches the DNA end. The CDR3 sequence is 15 residues long. Germline CDR1 reads SGHNT; CDR2 reads YYREEE (reference sequence). CDR3 region: CASSLGTSGSYEQYF. CDR3 bases: TGTGCCAGCAGCCTCGGGACTAGCGGGAGCTACGAGCAGTACTTC.

The chain carries TRBV4-1 and TRBJ1-1, with D perhaps TRBD1 (5 bases). Germline loops: CDR1 MGHRA, CDR2 YSYEKL. This CDR3 contains 13 residues. V lost 4 bases, J lost 11 bases, and 17 bases lay in between. The CDR3, as DNA: TGCGCCAGCAGCCTCGGGGCTGTTAACAACGCTTTCTTT. It encodes CASSLGAVNNAFF.

The V and J genes are TRBV2 and TRBJ1-3; 7 nucleotides line up with TRBD1. The CDR3 length is 19 residues. V lost 8 bases to trimming and J lost 2 bases; unmatched junction nucleotides: 21. Germline V lookup: CDR1 SNHLY, CDR2 FYNNEI. CDR3 bases: TGTGCCAGCGGCTTCCGACAGGGAGAACTATTGGTAGCTGGAAACACCATATATTTT. Its protein product is CASGFRQGELLVAGNTIYF.

This clone was counted once. V and J are TRBV6-5 and TRBJ1-4, with no clear D. This CDR3 has 14 residues. Germline CDR1 and CDR2: MNHEY and SVGAGI. Trimming left V 6 bases short and J 6 bases short, with 14 bases between. The CDR3 here is CASSQGITHEKLFF. The CDR3 DNA follows: TGTGCCAGCAGCCAAGGGATTACTCATGAAAAACTGTTTTTT.

The J gene is TRBJ1-1, the V gene TRBV10-3; D uncertain. V dropped 10 bases and J dropped 0 bases, with 9 bases sitting between them. The CDR3 runs 12 residues. Germline V gene sequence: CDR1 ENHRY, CDR2 SYGVKD. As DNA, the CDR3 is TGTGCCACCGGGCAAATGAACACTGAAGCTTTCTTT. It yields the protein CATGQMNTEAFF.